This T cell receptor (beta chain) was captured by sequencing in a study of CD8+CD57+ T cells in acquired aplastic anemia. About the research overall: Sorted CD4+ and CD8+ cells gave an average of roughly 3 ug of DNA. General study findings and limits: Patients did not significantly differ from controls in CD8+ Simpson's diversity.

V gave up 5 bases and J gave up 11 bases; unmatched junction bases: 10. This CDR3 region has 15 residues. From germline, CDR1 is LNHDA and CDR2 SQIVND (reference sequence). Genomic DNA acted as the template from which TCR beta VDJ combination and CDR3 sequence profiling were carried out. TCRdb reanalysed the reads using MiXCR and keeps one entry per CDR3 protein. The table records some 290,000 distinct CDR3 sequences, 55% to 65% of them present only once. This clonotype was seen ten or more times. Its target is unknown. Sample: sorted CD4+, CD8+, or CD8+CD57+ T cells (not recorded which) from PBMCs. The rearrangement uses TRBV19 and TRBJ1-3; 12 bases agree with TRBD1. The sequence was obtained from a human donor with severe aplastic anemia or a healthy control (not recorded which). The CDR3 DNA follows: TGTGCCAGTAGTCTTCCGGGACAGGGGGCGATCCCCATATATTTT. Its translation is CASSLPGQGAIPIYF.